The 25 T cell receptor beta chains listed next were all sequenced from one sample in a study of beta chain features in type 1 diabetes. The isolated RNA, all of it, was reverse transcribed, so expressed TCRB transcripts were what got sequenced. Using immunoSEQ multiplex PCR, the repertoire was profiled, and TCRdb retains in-frame clones only, with some absent. This sample has under 450,000 clones; less than 15% occur once, and the top ten carry 0.019%. The sample consisted of naive CD4+ T cells from blood. The origin of the receptors is a woman aged 18-30 years in good health.

The chain employs TRBV20-1 and TRBJ2-7; D unresolved. Germline CDR1 and CDR2: DFQATT and SNEGSKA (reference sequence). The CDR3 has 11 amino acids. The ends were cut back, 6 bases at V and 5 bases at J, with 11 bases in the middle. In nucleotides, the CDR3 is TGCAGTGCACAGAAGGTCCACGAGCAGTACTTC. It specifies CSAQKVHEQYF.

This chain joins TRBV29-1 and TRBJ1-2; possibly TRBD1 for D (6 bases). CDR3 length: 13 amino acids. Germline V gene sequence: CDR1 SQVTM, CDR2 ANQGSEA. V lost 4 bases and J lost 4, with 13 bases in between. The CDR3, as DNA: TGCAGCGTTGCCTTCGACAGGATCTATGGCTACACCTTC. This codes for CSVAFDRIYGYTF.

The rearrangement joins TRBV19 to TRBJ1-1; 7 nucleotides align to TRBD1. After removal of 7 bases from V and 4 bases from J, the junction contained 15 bases not matched to a gene. Germline V CDR1 and CDR2: LNHDA, SQIVND (reference sequence). The CDR3 sequence is 16 residues long. CDR3 loop: CASTRGGARLFTEAFF. The DNA of the CDR3 is TGTGCCAGTACGAGAGGGGGCGCGAGGTTGTTCACTGAAGCTTTCTTT.

This clone has a handful of counts. This chain uses TRBV18 with TRBJ2-7; D is unresolved. Germline-derived CDR1 and CDR2 are KGHSH and LQKENI. The CDR3 is made up of 14 amino acids. The germline V and J ends were trimmed by 2 bases and 3 bases, with 11 bases remaining between them. The DNA of the CDR3 is TGTGCCAGCTCACCAGGGTTCAGGTACTACGAGCAGTACTTC. Translated, it gives CASSPGFRYYEQYF.

This clone has just a few counts. The chain has TRBV5-5 and TRBJ1-1; 7 bases map to TRBD1. The CDR3 contains 15 residues. Germline CDR1 and CDR2: SGHKS and YYEKEE (reference sequence). The V gene end was trimmed by 4 bases and the J gene end by 2 bases; junction bases not matched to a gene: 8. The CDR3 DNA reads TGTGCCAGCAGCGCACAAGACAGGGTCAACACTGAAGCTTTCTTT. Translated: CASSAQDRVNTEAFF.

This clone was counted only a few times. The V and J genes are TRBV14 and TRBJ2-1, with D possibly TRBD1 on 6 matching bases. The CDR3 sequence is 12 residues long. V lost 5 bases to trimming and J lost 8 bases, with 10 bases between them. Germline V gene data show CDR1 as SGHDN and CDR2 as FVKESK. The CDR3 loop is CASSFYRDEQFF. CDR3 DNA: TGTGCCAGCAGCTTCTACAGGGATGAGCAGTTCTTC.

Here the CDR3 reads CASSPTSGRRETQYF. The CDR3, as DNA: TGTGCCAGCAGCCCAACTAGCGGGAGAAGAGAGACCCAGTACTTC. This sequence joins TRBV14 and TRBJ2-5; TRBD2 matches 11 bases. With V trimmed by 4 bases and J by 4 bases, 5 bases remained unmatched. Germline values: CDR1 SGHDN, CDR2 FVKESK. This CDR3 region has 15 residues.

In its sample, this clone was seen a few times. The chain uses TRBV5-4 and TRBJ2-1, with TRBD2 matching over 13 bases. The CDR3 loop spans 16 amino acids. Germline V CDR1 and CDR2: SGHNT, YYREEE (reference sequence). V shed 5 bases, J shed 6 bases, and the junction held 8 bases outside the gene matches. The CDR3: CASRGGLAGDFNEQFF. The CDR3 bases are TGTGCCAGCAGGGGCGGACTAGCGGGAGATTTCAATGAGCAGTTCTTC.

The CDR3 sequence: CASSLGLSSYEQYF. The CDR3 region has the DNA TGTGCCAGCAGCTTAGGCCTAAGCTCCTACGAGCAGTACTTC. The chain employs TRBV7-2 and TRBJ2-7; no reliable D call. The germline V and J ends were trimmed by 1 base and 0 bases, with 7 bases remaining between them. The CDR3 totals 14 residues. In germline, CDR1 is SGHTA, CDR2 FQGNSA. Drawing the rest from reference TRBV7-2 and TRBJ2-7, the complete variable domain is GAGVSQSPSNKVTEKGKDVELRCDPISGHTALYWYRQSLGQGLEFLIYFQGNSAPDKSGLPSDRFSAERTGGSVSTLTIQRTQQEDSAVYLCASSLGLSSYEQYFGPGTRLTVT.

The DNA of the CDR3 is TGTGCCAGCAGCCCCCGACTAGCGGGAGCGAGAGAGACCCAGTACTTC. It yields the protein CASSPRLAGARETQYF. The chain has TRBV7-9 and TRBJ2-5; TRBD2 aligns across 12 bases. The CDR3 extends over 16 amino acids. Germline V gives CDR1 SEHNR, CDR2 FQNEAQ (reference sequence). After removal of 5 bases from V and 4 bases from J, the junction contained 8 bases not matched to a gene.

This chain links TRBV11-1 with TRBJ1-1, with D tentatively TRBD1 (5 bases). Germline assignment: CDR1 SGHAT and CDR2 FQDESV (reference sequence). V was clipped by 2 bases and J by 4 bases, with 14 bases between them. The CDR3 runs 15 residues. The CDR3 region is CASSLLGQGITEAFF. CDR3 DNA sequence: TGTGCCAGCAGCTTATTGGGTCAGGGAATCACTGAAGCTTTCTTT.

This clone was seen more than once but under ten times. The sample has other DNA sequences that encode this CDR3 too. The V and J genes are TRBV30 and TRBJ1-2; a possible D gene is TRBD1 (5 bases). V gave up 3 bases and J gave up 7 bases, with 9 bases separating them. The CDR3 sequence is 11 residues long. Per the germline V gene, CDR1 is GTSNPN and CDR2 is SVGIG (reference sequence). The CDR3 DNA is TGTGCCTGGAGCCAGGGTGGTGGCTACACCTTC. The encoded protein is CAWSQGGGYTF.

The V call is TRBV18, the J call TRBJ1-5; D might be TRBD1 (5 bases). The CDR3 is 14 residues long. Germline V CDR1 and CDR2: KGHSH, LQKENI. V gave up 3 bases and J gave up 6 bases, with 12 bases separating them. CDR3: CASSPSGIGQPQHF. The CDR3 DNA is TGTGCCAGCTCACCCTCAGGGATAGGTCAGCCCCAGCATTTT. The full variable domain, in which reference TRBV18 and TRBJ1-5 provide the parts outside the CDR3, is NAGVMQNPRHLVRRRGQEARLRCSPMKGHSHVYWYRQLPEEGLKFMVYLQKENIIDESGMPKERFSAEFPKEGPSILRIQQVVRGDSAAYFCASSPSGIGQPQHFGDGTRLSIL.

In its sample, this clone was seen a few times. The chain is built from TRBV9 and TRBJ1-1; no reliable D call. The length of the CDR3 is 13 residues. V was cut by 0 bases and J by 4 bases, with 7 bases left in between. Germline assignment: CDR1 SGDLS and CDR2 YYNGEE. CDR3 sequence (DNA): TGTGCCAGCAGCGTAGCGGTTAGCACTGAAGCTTTCTTT. Its translation: CASSVAVSTEAFF.

The chain carries TRBV30 and TRBJ2-1, with TRBD1 matching 10 bases. After removal of 2 bases from V and 6 bases from J, the junction contained 7 bases not matched to a gene. The CDR3 has 15 amino acids. Germline V gene data show CDR1 as GTSNPN and CDR2 as SVGIG (reference sequence). The CDR3 here is CAWSYGTGVSNEQFF. The CDR3 DNA is TGTGCCTGGAGTTATGGGACAGGGGTAAGCAATGAGCAGTTCTTC.

V and J are TRBV18 and TRBJ1-1; 8 nucleotides match TRBD1. CDR1 and CDR2 (germline): KGHSH, LQKENI. The V segment lost 3 bases and the J segment 4 bases; nucleotides outside the gene matches: 10. The CDR3 sequence is 16 residues long. The CDR3 bases are TGTGCCAGCTCACCGGGTCAGGGGGCAAGTACCACTGAAGCTTTCTTT. Translating gives CASSPGQGASTTEAFF.

This clone occurred a few times. The V and J genes are TRBV19 and TRBJ2-2, with D perhaps TRBD1 (5 bases). The CDR3 runs to 18 residues. V lost 11 bases and J 7 bases, leaving 32 bases between the germline ends. The germline CDR1 and CDR2 sequences are LNHDA and SQIVND (reference sequence). CDR3 loop: CACAPGLVRPRWGGELFF. CDR3 coding DNA: TGTGCCTGCGCACCAGGGCTAGTCCGACCTCGGTGGGGCGGGGAGCTGTTTTTT.

The gene calls are TRBV7-3 and TRBJ2-2; a weak D match, TRBD2 (6 bases). CDR1 SGHTA and CDR2 FQGTGA come from the germline V gene. CDR3 size: 13 residues. V gave up 5 bases and J gave up 8 bases, with 12 bases separating them. The CDR3 spells CASSARRVGELFF. The CDR3 DNA reads TGTGCCAGCAGCGCGCGGAGGGTGGGGGAGCTGTTTTTT.

In DNA, the CDR3 is TGTGCCAGCAGCGTCAACAGGGCCCCCTACAATGAGCAGTTCTTC. Protein sequence: CASSVNRAPYNEQFF. The chain is built from TRBV9 and TRBJ2-1; a weak D match, TRBD1 (6 bases). V was trimmed by 2 bases and J by 2 bases, leaving 11 bases between them. CDR1 and CDR2 (germline): SGDLS, YYNGEE. The length of the CDR3 is 15 residues.

This clone was counted a few times. This rearrangement joins TRBV7-9 to TRBJ2-6; D unresolved. V lost 5 bases and J 0 bases, leaving 5 bases between the germline ends. The germline V gene encodes CDR1 SEHNR and CDR2 FQNEAQ (reference sequence). This CDR3 comprises 14 residues. CDR3 nucleotides: TGTGCCAGCAGCCTTAACTCTGGGGCCAACGTCCTGACTTTC. Residues: CASSLNSGANVLTF.

This clone was counted between two and nine times. The J gene is TRBJ2-7, the V gene TRBV5-1; 9 nucleotides align to TRBD1. The length of the CDR3 is 12 residues. Germline trimming cut 5 bases from V and 7 bases from J; bases unmatched to any gene: 4. Germline V gives CDR1 SGHRS, CDR2 YFSETQ. This chain's CDR3 is CASRGQGEEQYF. CDR3 bases: TGCGCCAGCAGGGGACAGGGTGAAGAGCAGTACTTC.

The CDR3 reads CASSQDNNRMRAFF. The DNA for the CDR3 is TGCGCCAGCAGCCAAGATAATAACAGGATGCGGGCTTTCTTT. The rearrangement links TRBV4-1 to TRBJ1-1; tentative D call: TRBD1 (5 bases). V shed 0 bases and J shed 11 bases, with 16 bases lying between them. The CDR3 is 14 residues long. Looked up from germline, CDR1 is MGHRA and CDR2 is YSYEKL.

This clone was counted a few times. V gene TRBV30 combines with J gene TRBJ2-7, with D hard to call. The V end was cut by 1 base, the J end by 0 bases, with 19 bases between. The CDR3 has 17 residues. The germline V gene has CDR1 GTSNPN and CDR2 SVGIG (reference sequence). CDR3: CAWSAYKLSPYSYEQYF. The CDR3 DNA follows: TGTGCCTGGAGTGCATATAAGCTTAGCCCCTACTCCTACGAGCAGTACTTC. The full variable domain, in which reference TRBV30 and TRBJ2-7 provide the parts outside the CDR3, is SQTIHQWPATLVQPVGSPLSLECTVEGTSNPNLYWYRQAAGRGLQLLFYSVGIGQISSEVPQNLSASRPQDRQFILSSKKLLLSDSGFYLCAWSAYKLSPYSYEQYFGPGTRLTVT.

V gene TRBV7-2 combines with J gene TRBJ2-7; TRBD2 is a possible D gene (5 bases). V was shortened by 5 bases and J by 0 bases, with 17 bases between the two germline ends. Germline V gene sequence: CDR1 SGHTA, CDR2 FQGNSA. The CDR3 has 16 amino acids. CDR3 sequence reads: CASSPRGPPSSYEQYF. CDR3 bases: TGTGCCAGCAGCCCCCGCGGGCCCCCCTCCTCCTACGAGCAGTACTTC.

This clone was detected a few times. This chain connects TRBV5-1 to TRBJ2-2; 7 nucleotides line up with TRBD2. V was clipped by 2 bases and J by 0 bases; unmatched bases: 4. CDR3 length: 16 residues. The germline CDR1 and CDR2 sequences are SGHRS and YFSETQ. The CDR3 nucleotides are TGCGCCAGCAGCTTCTCTAGCGGAGCGAACACCGGGGAGCTGTTTTTT. Its translation: CASSFSSGANTGELFF.